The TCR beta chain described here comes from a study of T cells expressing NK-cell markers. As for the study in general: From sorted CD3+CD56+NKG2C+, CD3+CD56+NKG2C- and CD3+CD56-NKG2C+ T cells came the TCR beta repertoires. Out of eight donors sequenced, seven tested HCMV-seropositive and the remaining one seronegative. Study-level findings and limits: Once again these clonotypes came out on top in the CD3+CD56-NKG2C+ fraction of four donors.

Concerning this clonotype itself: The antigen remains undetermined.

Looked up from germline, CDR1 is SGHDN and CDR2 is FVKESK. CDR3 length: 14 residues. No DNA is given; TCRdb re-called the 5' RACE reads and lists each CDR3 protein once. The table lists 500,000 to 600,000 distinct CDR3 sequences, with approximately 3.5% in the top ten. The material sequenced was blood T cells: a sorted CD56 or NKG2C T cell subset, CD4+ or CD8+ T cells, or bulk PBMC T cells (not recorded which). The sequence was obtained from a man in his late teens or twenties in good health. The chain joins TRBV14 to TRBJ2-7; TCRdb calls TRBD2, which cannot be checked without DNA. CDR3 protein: CASSQTGVIYEQYF.